These 29 T cell receptor beta chains share one sample of origin, sequenced in a study of control samples from healthy donors and cancer patients. TCRdb's copy holds only in-frame clones and misses some; the assay was immunoSEQ multiplex PCR. The data hold some 76,000 clones, with 75% to 90% observed a single time. The sequenced sample consisted of PBMCs. The receptors here all came from a woman aged 45-65 years with colorectal cancer.

The chain couples TRBV6-2 or TRBV6-3 to TRBJ1-5; D not certain. The CDR3 has 15 amino acids. The germline CDR1 and CDR2 sequences are MNHEY and SVGEGT. V was trimmed by 2 bases and J by 0 bases, leaving 8 bases between them. CDR3 residues: CASSYGGYSNQPQHF. Here the CDR3 DNA reads TGTGCCAGCAGTTACGGCGGATATAGCAATCAGCCCCAGCATTTT.

V gene TRBV6-1 combines with J gene TRBJ1-5, with D perhaps TRBD1 (6 bases). Germline CDR1 and CDR2: MNHNS and SASEGT. V was trimmed by 1 base and J by 6 bases, leaving 10 bases between them. The length of the CDR3 is 14 residues. CDR3 region: CASSEDREPQPQHF. CDR3 sequence (DNA): TGTGCCAGCAGTGAAGACAGGGAGCCTCAGCCCCAGCATTTT.

This clone was observed once. The chain employs TRBV15 and TRBJ2-7; tentatively, D is TRBD1 or TRBD2 (5 bases each). Trimming removed 5 bases at V and 0 bases at J, with 20 bases between. Germline V CDR1 and CDR2: LNHNV, YYDKDF (reference sequence). CDR3 size: 17 residues. The CDR3, as DNA: TGTGCCACCAGCCGAAGCCTCTCGGGACCGCTCTCCTACGAGCAGTACGTC. Residues: CATSRSLSGPLSYEQYV.

This chain uses TRBV5-4 with TRBJ1-2; 11 nucleotides match TRBD1. The V gene end was trimmed by 1 base and the J gene end by 7 bases; junction bases not matched to a gene: 6. The germline gives CDR1 SGHNT, CDR2 YYREEE (reference sequence). The CDR3 sequence is 15 residues long. In nucleotides, the CDR3 is TGTGCCAGCAGCTTGTTTTTGGGACAGGGGGGTGGCTACACCTTC. Translating gives CASSLFLGQGGGYTF.

The gene calls are TRBV9 and TRBJ1-2, with 7 bases identical to TRBD1. Germline CDR1 is SGDLS and CDR2 is YYNGEE. The CDR3 has 14 residues. J gave up 8 bases and V 4 bases, and 11 bases lay outside the gene matches. The CDR3 coding sequence is TGTGCCAGCAGCCAAGCCCAGGGGGGGAAGGGCTACACCTTC. Residues: CASSQAQGGKGYTF.

V usage is TRBV29-1 and J usage is TRBJ1-3; D gene unclear. The ends were cut back, 4 bases at V and 4 bases at J, with 8 bases in the middle. The CDR3 runs 12 residues. Germline V lookup: CDR1 SQVTM, CDR2 ANQGSEA. CDR3 coding DNA: TGCAGCGTTGTCGGAGGGGGAAACACCATATATTTT. Translation: CSVVGGGNTIYF.

CDR3 nucleotide sequence: TGTGCCTGGAGTGTAACGGGGAACTATGGCTACACCTTC. Protein product: CAWSVTGNYGYTF. The rearrangement uses TRBV30 and TRBJ1-2; D not certain. V gave up 0 bases and J gave up 2 bases, with 7 bases separating them. Per the germline V gene, CDR1 is GTSNPN and CDR2 is SVGIG (reference sequence). The CDR3 runs 13 residues.

The gene calls are TRBV5-4 and TRBJ2-7; D gene unclear. This CDR3 spans 13 amino acids. CDR1 is SGHNT, CDR2 YYREEE, per germline (reference sequence). With 6 bases removed from V and 4 bases from J, the gap between germline ends came to 14 bases. For the CDR3, the DNA is TGTGCCAGCACCCTAATGGCGTCTTACGAGCAGTACGTC. Amino acids: CASTLMASYEQYV.

The rearrangement uses TRBV2 and TRBJ2-2, with D possibly being TRBD1 (5 bases). Looked up from germline, CDR1 is SNHLY and CDR2 is FYNNEI. The CDR3 has 13 residues. V shed 4 bases and J shed 3 bases, with 6 bases lying between them. The CDR3 DNA is TGTGCCAGCAGTGTAGGGGACACCGGGGAGCTGTTTTTT. It codes for CASSVGDTGELFF.

This clone is a singleton in its sample. The chain links TRBV19 to TRBJ2-1, with no clear D. Germline CDR1 and CDR2: LNHDA and SQIVND (reference sequence). V was pared by 5 bases and J by 7 bases, with 12 bases between. This CDR3 comprises 13 residues. Written as DNA, the CDR3 is TGTGCCAGTAGTCTCCTACAGATTAATGAGCAGTTCTTC. Residues: CASSLLQINEQFF.

The V call is TRBV27, the J call TRBJ2-7, with 9 bases matching TRBD1. The CDR3 consists of 14 residues. The germline V gene has CDR1 MNHEY and CDR2 SMNVEV (reference sequence). Trimming cost V 6 bases and J 4 bases; bases outside gene matches: 7. CDR3 sequence: CASRRTGAAYEQYV. The CDR3, as DNA: TGTGCCAGCAGGAGGACAGGGGCGGCTTACGAGCAGTACGTC.

This sequence joins TRBV28 and TRBJ1-1; D is undetermined. Deletions cut 1 base from V and 3 bases from J, with 9 bases between. The length of the CDR3 is 14 residues. Germline CDR1 reads MDHEN; CDR2 reads SYDVKM. For the CDR3, the DNA is TGTGCCAGCAGTTTATCTACCGGTTACACTGAAGCTTTCTTT. It is translated as CASSLSTGYTEAFF.

The chain recombines TRBV19 with TRBJ1-1; no firm D call. The CDR3 runs 12 residues. V was cut by 6 bases and J by 4 bases, with 9 bases left in between. The germline CDR1 and CDR2 sequences are LNHDA and SQIVND (reference sequence). The CDR3: CASSLGSTEAFF. In DNA, the CDR3 is TGTGCCAGTAGCCTGGGGAGCACTGAAGCTTTCTTT.

The chain carries TRBV6-5 and TRBJ2-7, with 8 bases that match TRBD2. Trimming at V came to 6 bases and at J to 6 bases, leaving 7 bases not matched to a gene. This CDR3 comprises 13 residues. CDR1 is MNHEY, CDR2 SVGAGI, per germline. For the CDR3, the DNA is TGTGCCAGCAGCCGTCGGGAGGGAACCGAGCAGTACGTC. As protein: CASSRREGTEQYV.

The V gene is TRBV10-1, the J gene TRBJ1-1; D gene uncertain. The CDR3 is 12 amino acids. Trimming left V 3 bases short and J 0 bases short, with 2 bases between. CDR1 and CDR2 (germline): WNHNN, SYGVQD (reference sequence). CDR3 coding DNA: TGCGCCAGCAGTGACCTGAACACTGAAGCTTTCTTT. Amino acids: CASSDLNTEAFF.

The CDR3 protein is CASSWTGEAKNIQYF. The CDR3 region has the DNA TGTGCCAGCAGTTGGACAGGGGAGGCCAAAAACATTCAGTACTTC. This chain uses TRBV6-2 or TRBV6-3 with TRBJ2-4; 9 bases match TRBD1. In germline, CDR1 is MNHEY, CDR2 SVGEGT. This CDR3 region has 15 residues. V was pared by 4 bases and J by 1 base, with 2 bases of the junction left unmatched.

This chain connects TRBV29-1 to TRBJ2-3; D call uncertain. Trimming left V 8 bases short and J 6 bases short, with 12 bases between. The CDR3 consists of 11 residues. The germline V gene has CDR1 SQVTM and CDR2 ANQGSEA. Written as DNA, the CDR3 is TGCAGCATACTTATCGGGGATACGCAGTATTTT. It yields the protein CSILIGDTQYF.

The chain is built from TRBV7-3 and TRBJ2-5; D may be TRBD1 or TRBD2 (5 bases each). This CDR3 is built from 15 residues. The V end was cut by 2 bases, the J end by 2 bases, with 12 bases between. CDR1 is SGHTA, CDR2 FQGTGA, per germline. The chain's CDR3 is CASSLSGGGQETQYF. DNA of the CDR3: TGTGCCAGCAGCTTATCTGGTGGGGGACAAGAGACCCAGTACTTC. The full variable domain, completed using reference TRBV7-3 and TRBJ2-5, is GAGVSQTPSNKVTEKGKYVELRCDPISGHTALYWYRQSLGQGPEFLIYFQGTGAADDSGLPNDRFFAVRPEGSVSTLKIQRTERGDSAVYLCASSLSGGGQETQYFGPGTRLLVL.

A single count supports this clone. V usage is TRBV2 and J usage is TRBJ1-2; 7 bases map to TRBD1. J was trimmed by 3 bases and V by 6 bases; bases with no gene match: 4. CDR3 length equals 13 residues. Germline values: CDR1 SNHLY, CDR2 FYNNEI. As DNA, the CDR3 is TGTGCCAGCAGGACCGGACAGGACTATGGCTACACCTTC. It yields the protein CASRTGQDYGYTF.

This chain connects TRBV6-4 to TRBJ2-1, with TRBD1 matching 8 bases. Germline CDR1 reads MRHNA; CDR2 reads SNTAGT. The CDR3 length is 17 residues. The ends lost 3 bases at V and 0 bases at J; junction bases unmatched: 7. The CDR3 bases are TGTGCCAGCAGTGAGGGGACAGGAATGAGCTCCTACAATGAGCAGTTCTTC. Residues: CASSEGTGMSSYNEQFF.

V and J are TRBV6-5 and TRBJ1-2; 7 nucleotides line up with TRBD1. After removal of 6 bases from V and 5 bases from J, the junction contained 9 bases not matched to a gene. The CDR3 length is 14 residues. Per germline, CDR1 MNHEY and CDR2 SVGAGI. This CDR3 reads CASRSMTGRYGYTF. In nucleotides, the CDR3 is TGTGCCAGCAGATCCATGACAGGGAGGTATGGCTACACCTTC.

Comment on this clone: This may arise from a read error, as a much more abundant clone is one base away. V is TRBV10-1 and J is TRBJ1-1, with D tentatively TRBD1 (5 bases). Trimming left V 8 bases short and J 3 bases short, with 19 bases between. The CDR3 consists of 15 residues. Germline CDR1 is WNHNN and CDR2 is SYGVQD (reference sequence). CDR3: CASCGRGDRYTEAFF. In DNA, the CDR3 is TGCGCCAGCTGTGGACGGGGGGACCGCTACACTGAAGCTTTCTTT.

The sample holds a few counts of this clone. The genes are TRBV24-1 and TRBJ2-5; D is unclear. V gave up 6 bases and J gave up 2 bases, with 15 bases separating them. The CDR3 runs to 15 residues. From germline, CDR1 is KGHDR and CDR2 SFDVKD. In DNA form, the CDR3 reads TGTGCCACCAGTTCTCCCTCGGCAGGACAAGAGACCCAGTACTTC. It encodes CATSSPSAGQETQYF.

The genes are TRBV28 and TRBJ2-7; no reliable D call. Germline V gene sequence: CDR1 MDHEN, CDR2 SYDVKM. V lost 5 bases, J lost 0 bases, and 11 bases lay in between. This CDR3 is 14 amino acids long. Here the CDR3 reads CASSAPLPSYEQYV. Here the CDR3 DNA reads TGTGCCAGCAGTGCCCCACTGCCCTCCTACGAGCAGTACGTC.

The rearrangement links TRBV7-8 to TRBJ1-2; D is undetermined. The CDR3 extends over 15 amino acids. Germline V gene data show CDR1 as SGHVS and CDR2 as FQNEAQ. Trimming removed 1 base at V and 2 bases at J, with 11 bases between. In DNA, the CDR3 is TGTGCCAGCAGCTTAGAGGGAGCCGCGAACTATGGCTACACCTTC. It is translated as CASSLEGAANYGYTF.

This rearrangement joins TRBV5-1 to TRBJ2-7, with no clear D. Germline V gene lookup returns CDR1 SGHRS and CDR2 YFSETQ. V was clipped by 0 bases and J by 4 bases, with 8 bases between them. This CDR3 region has 13 residues. This chain's CDR3 is CASSLGLGYEQYV. In DNA, the CDR3 is TGCGCCAGCAGCTTGGGGTTGGGTTACGAGCAGTACGTC.

This chain connects TRBV5-6 to TRBJ2-5; D perhaps matches TRBD1 (5 bases). Germline V gene data show CDR1 as SGHDT and CDR2 as YYEEEE. The CDR3 covers 14 residues. Between the trimmed V and J ends, which lost 4 bases and 1 base, there was a span of 11 bases. The CDR3 reads CASSQLGPQETQYF. In DNA, the CDR3 is TGTGCCAGCAGCCAGTTGGGGCCCCAAGAGACCCAGTACTTC.

The gene calls are TRBV28 and TRBJ1-3, with D maybe TRBD1 (6 bases). The V end lost 6 bases, the J end lost 0 bases, and 15 bases lay between the germline ends. Germline values: CDR1 MDHEN, CDR2 SYDVKM. This CDR3 is built from 16 residues. The CDR3 region is CASRKTGTFSGNTIYF. DNA of the CDR3: TGTGCCAGCAGAAAGACAGGAACTTTCTCTGGAAACACCATATATTTT.

A single count supports this clone. This chain uses TRBV7-2 with TRBJ2-1; TRBD2 is a possible D gene (6 bases). CDR3 length: 16 residues. Germline CDR1 SGHTA, CDR2 FQGNSA. Trimming removed 5 bases at V and 7 bases at J, with 21 bases between. CDR3 in amino acids: CASSQIRAGGQNEQFF. DNA for the CDR3: TGTGCCAGCAGCCAAATAAGGGCCGGGGGTCAAAATGAGCAGTTCTTC.